The 10 T cell receptor beta chains below were found in one sample sequenced in a study of blood T cell repertoires in COVID-19. The repertoire was sequenced with immunoSEQ multiplex PCR; TCRdb's copy has only in-frame clones and lacks some. The table records about 210,000 clones, around three quarters of them present only once. The sequenced material came from peripheral blood. Receptors originate from a woman in her 70s with acute or convalescent COVID-19.

The V gene is TRBV6-2 or TRBV6-3, the J gene TRBJ1-4; a weak D match, TRBD1 (6 bases). V was cut by 3 bases and J by 10 bases, with 15 bases left in between. The CDR3 covers 14 residues. The germline CDR1 and CDR2 sequences are MNHEY and SVGEGT. As DNA, the CDR3 is TGTGCCAGCAGTTATTTAGGGACAATCGGAAAACTGTTTTTT. The encoded protein is CASSYLGTIGKLFF.

The chain combines TRBV6-6 with TRBJ2-3, with 13 bases aligning to TRBD2. Germline trimming cut 4 bases from V and 5 bases from J; bases unmatched to any gene: 3. This CDR3 is built from 15 residues. Germline CDR1 and CDR2: MNHNY and SVGAGI (reference sequence). As DNA, the CDR3 is TGTGCCAGCAGTTCCGGGACTAGCGGGGTAGATACGCAGTATTTT. This sequence encodes CASSSGTSGVDTQYF.

The genes are TRBV18 and TRBJ2-1; 10 bases map to TRBD2. Germline lookup yields CDR1 KGHSH and CDR2 LQKENI. The CDR3 runs to 17 residues. J was trimmed by 5 bases and V by 3 bases; bases with no gene match: 10. The CDR3 bases are TGTGCCAGCTCACCTGCCCAGCGGGGGGGCCTCAACAATGAGCAGTTCTTC. Translation gives CASSPAQRGGLNNEQFF.

V and J are TRBV9 and TRBJ2-5; D is ambiguous. The germline V and J ends were trimmed by 0 bases and 5 bases, with 5 bases remaining between them. Germline V lookup: CDR1 SGDLS, CDR2 YYNGEE. The CDR3 runs to 12 residues. The CDR3, as DNA: TGTGCCAGCAGCGTAGAAGAGGAGACCCAGTACTTC. It yields the protein CASSVEEETQYF.

The chain combines TRBV6-1 with TRBJ1-1, with D uncertain. Trimming took off 5 bases at V and 1 base at J, with 8 bases between the two ends. Germline CDR1 and CDR2: MNHNS and SASEGT. This CDR3 is 13 amino acids long. The CDR3 DNA sequence: TGTGCCAGCAGTCAGCGGACGAACACTGAAGCTTTCTTT. It specifies CASSQRTNTEAFF.

The chain has TRBV11-2 and TRBJ2-5; TRBD2 agrees at 11 bases. Germline lookup yields CDR1 SGHAT and CDR2 FQNNGV. This CDR3 is 18 amino acids long. Unmatched junction bases numbered 15, after V lost 5 bases and J lost 4 bases. CDR3 nucleotide sequence: TGTGCCAGCAGCCCAGGTTCCTTGACTAGCGGGGTAGGAGAGACCCAGTACTTC. It specifies CASSPGSLTSGVGETQYF. The full variable domain, rest sourced from reference TRBV11-2 and TRBJ2-5, is EAGVAQSPRYKIIEKRQSVAFWCNPISGHATLYWYQQILGQGPKLLIQFQNNGVVDDSQLPKDRFSAERLKGVDSTLKIQPAKLEDSAVYLCASSPGSLTSGVGETQYFGPGTRLLVL.

This chain uses TRBV19 with TRBJ1-5; D possibly corresponds to TRBD1 (5 bases). Trimming stripped 9 bases from V and 3 bases from J, with 24 bases between. This CDR3 contains 17 residues. Germline V gene sequence: CDR1 LNHDA, CDR2 SQIVND (reference sequence). CDR3 bases: TGTGCCAGCCTCCTGGGGGGGGGTCGGAGGAACAATCAGCCCCAGCATTTT. Its translation: CASLLGGGRRNNQPQHF. Based on the CDR3 plus reference TRBV19 and TRBJ1-5, the full variable domain is DGGITQSPKYLFRKEGQNVTLSCEQNLNHDAMYWYRQDPGQGLRLIYYSQIVNDFQKGDIAEGYSVSREKKESFPLTVTSAQKNPTAFYLCASLLGGGRRNNQPQHFGDGTRLSIL.

This clone was detected only once. This chain joins TRBV7-3 and TRBJ2-2, with D tentatively TRBD2 (6 bases). CDR3 length equals 14 residues. V shed 5 bases and J shed 6 bases, with 13 bases lying between them. In germline, CDR1 is SGHTA, CDR2 FQGTGA. CDR3: CASSPRRGAGELFF. In nucleotides, the CDR3 is TGTGCCAGCAGCCCCAGGCGGGGAGCCGGGGAGCTGTTTTTT.

This clone was recorded once. This chain joins TRBV18 and TRBJ2-7, with TRBD2 matching over 10 bases. This CDR3 comprises 16 residues. Germline V gene sequence: CDR1 KGHSH, CDR2 LQKENI. V gave up 6 bases and J gave up 6 bases; unmatched junction bases: 14. The CDR3 reads CASSPSGGAVLVEQYF. In nucleotides, the CDR3 is TGTGCCAGCTCCCCAAGCGGGGGGGCCGTACTTGTCGAGCAGTACTTC. The full variable domain, rest sourced from reference TRBV18 and TRBJ2-7, is NAGVMQNPRHLVRRRGQEARLRCSPMKGHSHVYWYRQLPEEGLKFMVYLQKENIIDESGMPKERFSAEFPKEGPSILRIQQVVRGDSAAYFCASSPSGGAVLVEQYFGPGTRLTVT.

This rearrangement joins TRBV5-1 to TRBJ2-5; D is possibly TRBD2 (7 bases). The ends were cut back, 4 bases at V and 9 bases at J, with 19 bases in the middle. CDR3 length: 14 amino acids. CDR1 is SGHRS and CDR2 is YFSETQ in the germline V gene. This chain's CDR3 is CASSPNERGRAQYF. The CDR3 region has the DNA TGCGCCAGCAGCCCGAATGAGAGGGGGAGGGCCCAGTACTTC.